Listed below are T cell receptor beta chains from one sample, sequenced in a study of pediatric ulcerative colitis. Generated by immunoSEQ multiplex PCR, the TCRdb table keeps only in-frame clones and is missing some. This table has some 57,000 clones, about 90% appearing once. The sample taken for sequencing was blood. All receptors come from a boy under 18 who was a control in a study of pediatric ulcerative colitis. Both conserved end residues are part of each CDR3. A D gene is named only where the DNA matches it firmly. Clone size is shown for a subset of rows, as once, few, many or a class of expanded clone.

CDR3	DNA	V	J	size	length	D
CATSRDYIGGGGGTDTQYF	TGTGCCACCAGCAGAGATTATATTGGCGGGGGCGGAGGTACAGATACGCAGTATTTT	TRBV15	TRBJ2-3	-	19	-
CASSDSATGTGNNLGYTF	TGTGCCAGCAGTGACTCAGCTACCGGGACAGGGAATAATCTGGGCTACACCTTC	TRBV6-4	TRBJ1-2	-	18	TRBD1
CASSDGSSGIYNEQFF	TGTGCCAGCAGTGACGGGTCTAGCGGAATATACAATGAGCAGTTCTTC	TRBV25-1	TRBJ2-1	-	16	TRBD2
CASSLSRGSTDTQYF	TGTGCCAGCAGTTTGAGTCGGGGGAGCACAGATACGCAGTATTTT	TRBV27	TRBJ2-3	-	15	-
CASSPSADTQYF	TGTGCCAGCAGCCCCTCGGCAGATACGCAGTATTTT	TRBV9	TRBJ2-3	once	12	-
CASSIDRKYQPQHF	TGTGCCAGCAGTATAGACAGGAAATATCAGCCCCAGCATTTT	TRBV6-6	TRBJ1-5	-	14	-
CASSELALIYSYEQYF	TGTGCCAGCAGTGAATTGGCCCTAATTTACTCCTACGAGCAGTACTTC	TRBV2	TRBJ2-7	-	16	-
CATSRVQSNEKLFF	TGTGCCACCAGCAGAGTACAGTCGAATGAAAAACTGTTTTTT	TRBV15	TRBJ1-4	-	14	-
CASSTRGGNEQFF	TGTGCCAGCAGTACCCGGGGAGGGAATGAGCAGTTCTTC	TRBV28	TRBJ2-1	-	13	TRBD2
CASNGGGLASYNEQFF	TGTGCCAGCAATGGGGGGGGACTAGCGTCCTACAATGAGCAGTTCTTC	TRBV5-4	TRBJ2-1	-	16	TRBD2
CASSSRDSPNEKLFF	TGTGCCAGCAGTTCCCGGGACAGTCCTAATGAAAAACTGTTTTTT	TRBV28	TRBJ1-4	-	15	TRBD1
CASSPNWRGDTGELFF	TGTGCCAGCAGCCCCAACTGGCGGGGGGACACCGGGGAGCTGTTTTTT	TRBV7-8	TRBJ2-2	-	16	TRBD2
CASNSWDREYNEQFF	TGTGCCAGCAACTCATGGGACAGGGAGTACAATGAGCAGTTCTTC	TRBV6-1	TRBJ2-1	-	15	TRBD1
CASSDGSKDEKLFF	TGTGCCAGCAGTGATGGAAGCAAGGATGAAAAACTGTTTTTT	TRBV2	TRBJ1-4	-	14	-
CASSLSGRESPGELFF	TGCGCCAGCAGCTTGTCCGGCAGGGAAAGTCCCGGGGAGCTGTTTTTT	TRBV5-1	TRBJ2-2	-	16	-
CASSVVSGGYTF	TGTGCCAGCAGCGTAGTAAGCGGTGGCTACACCTTC	TRBV9	TRBJ1-2	-	12	-
CASSPGTGASTIYF	TGTGCCAGCAGCCCCGGGACAGGGGCCAGCACCATATATTTT	TRBV27	TRBJ1-3	few	14	TRBD1
CASSSGFSTDTQYF	TGTGCCAGCTCCTCGGGCTTCAGCACAGATACGCAGTATTTT	TRBV6-5	TRBJ2-3	-	14	-
CASSSLGEASGELFF	TGTGCCAGCAGTTCCTTGGGGGAGGCCTCCGGGGAGCTGTTTTTT	TRBV4-2	TRBJ2-2	few	15	-
CASSKGRGAENGNTIYF	TGTGCCAGCAGCAAAGGAAGGGGCGCTGAAAATGGAAACACCATATATTTT	TRBV21-1	TRBJ1-3	-	17	-
CASSLQGAGQPQHF	TGTGCCAGCTCACTACAGGGGGCTGGTCAGCCCCAGCATTTT	TRBV18	TRBJ1-5	-	14	TRBD1
CASSPLGSNRGGEQFF	TGTGCTAGCAGCCCACTGGGGAGTAACAGGGGGGGTGAGCAGTTCTTC	TRBV7-7	TRBJ2-1	-	16	-
CASSIGGGVGYEQYF	TGTGCCAGTAGTATCGGCGGGGGTGTAGGCTACGAGCAGTACTTC	TRBV19	TRBJ2-7	-	15	TRBD2
CASSLDREGTITQYF	TGTGCCAGCAGCTTAGATAGGGAGGGAACTATAACGCAGTATTTT	TRBV11-2	TRBJ2-3	-	15	TRBD2
CASSTRLAGTHYNEQFF	TGTGCCAGCAGCACTAGACTAGCGGGAACACATTACAATGAGCAGTTCTTC	TRBV7-9	TRBJ2-1	-	17	TRBD2
CASSGLGQGDMNTEAFF	TGTGCCAGCAGCGGCCTGGGGCAAGGGGACATGAACACTGAAGCTTTCTTT	TRBV5-4	TRBJ1-1	-	17	-
CASSFPRLAVDTKQYF	TGTGCCAGCAGCTTCCCCAGACTAGCGGTGGATACGAAGCAGTACTTC	TRBV7-2	TRBJ2-7	-	16	TRBD2
CASSLEAAEQETQYF	TGTGCCAGCAGCTTAGAGGCGGCCGAGCAAGAGACCCAGTACTTC	TRBV11-2	TRBJ2-5	-	15	-
CASSLLLGRGGYTF	TGTGCCAGCAGTTTATTACTTGGGCGAGGAGGCTACACCTTC	TRBV27	TRBJ1-2	-	14	-
CASTSVAGTYNEQFF	TGCGCCAGCACGTCGGTAGCGGGTACCTACAATGAGCAGTTCTTC	TRBV4-1	TRBJ2-1	-	15	TRBD2
CASSGSGSSYEQYF	TGTGCCAGTAGTGGGTCGGGGAGCTCCTACGAGCAGTACTTC	TRBV19	TRBJ2-7	few	14	-
CASSWVGTGYSPLHF	TGTGCCAGCAGTTGGGTCGGGACAGGTTATTCACCCCTCCACTTT	TRBV27	TRBJ1-6	-	15	TRBD1
CSVAGAMNTEAFF	TGCAGCGTGGCCGGGGCCATGAACACTGAAGCTTTCTTT	TRBV29-1	TRBJ1-1	-	13	-
CAISEYRTGHTEAFF	TGTGCCATCAGTGAGTATAGGACAGGCCACACTGAAGCTTTCTTT	TRBV6-6	TRBJ1-1	-	15	TRBD1
CASSPRTSGGQETQYF	TGCGCCAGCAGCCCTAGGACTAGCGGGGGCCAAGAGACCCAGTACTTC	TRBV5-1	TRBJ2-5	-	16	TRBD2
CASGTPTGVDYEQYF	TGTGCTAGTGGTACTCCGACAGGGGTTGACTACGAGCAGTACTTC	TRBV12-5	TRBJ2-7	-	15	TRBD1
CASSRQAAHYGYTF	TGTGCCAGCAGCCGACAGGCGGCACATTATGGCTACACCTTC	TRBV6-5	TRBJ1-2	few	14	-
CATLRPGLNTEAFF	TGTGCCACCTTACGGCCAGGACTGAACACTGAAGCTTTCTTT	TRBV2	TRBJ1-1	-	14	-
CASSQGLTGRNTEAFF	TGTGCCAGCAGCCAAGGGTTGACAGGGAGAAACACTGAAGCTTTCTTT	TRBV16	TRBJ1-1	-	16	TRBD1
CASSYGGRGQPQHF	TGTGCCAGCAGTTACGGGGGGCGAGGTCAGCCCCAGCATTTT	TRBV6-5	TRBJ1-5	-	14	-
CASSLVAGQAGELFF	TGCGCCAGCAGCTTGGTAGCAGGGCAGGCCGGGGAGCTGTTTTTT	TRBV5-1	TRBJ2-2	once	15	-
CAITRQGEMNTEAFF	TGTGCCATCACACGACAGGGGGAAATGAACACTGAAGCTTTCTTT	TRBV10-3	TRBJ1-1	-	15	TRBD1
CASSSSVGEAFF	TGTGCCAGCAGCTCTTCAGTGGGTGAAGCTTTCTTT	TRBV7-2	TRBJ1-1	-	12	-
CASSLVQSSYEQYF	TGTGCCAGCAGCTTAGTACAGAGCTCCTACGAGCAGTACTTC	TRBV5-5	TRBJ2-7	-	14	-
CASSFALAGAYEQYF	TGTGCCAGCAGTTTCGCCCTAGCGGGAGCCTACGAGCAGTACTTC	TRBV27	TRBJ2-7	-	15	TRBD2
CASSLNIDRQRYEQYF	TGTGCCAGCAGTCTAAACATTGACAGGCAACGCTACGAGCAGTACTTC	TRBV27	TRBJ2-7	-	16	-
CASSLVGASTDTQYF	TGCGCCAGCAGCTTGGTCGGGGCTAGCACAGATACGCAGTATTTT	TRBV5-1	TRBJ2-3	-	15	-
CASRSGGSGTKAREQYF	TGTGCCAGCAGATCTGGGGGCTCCGGGACAAAGGCTCGCGAGCAGTACTTC	TRBV28	TRBJ2-7	-	17	-
CASSLPGAGTGELFF	TGCGCCAGCAGCTTACCGGGGGCGGGCACCGGGGAGCTGTTTTTT	TRBV5-1	TRBJ2-2	-	15	-
CASSLPGADTQYF	TGTGCCAGCAGTTTACCCGGGGCGGATACGCAGTATTTT	TRBV28	TRBJ2-3	once	13	-
CASSLTGLNTEAFF	TGTGCCAGCAGCTTAACTGGTCTGAACACTGAAGCTTTCTTT	TRBV11-2	TRBJ1-1	-	14	-
CASSHYPGGEQFF	TGTGCCAGCAGCCACTACCCAGGTGGTGAGCAGTTCTTC	TRBV28	TRBJ2-1	-	13	-
CSARAVGEAFF	TGCAGTGCTAGAGCGGTTGGAGAAGCTTTCTTT	TRBV20-1	TRBJ1-1	-	11	-
CASSVAGLQGEAFF	TGTGCCAGCAGCGTAGCGGGGTTACAGGGTGAAGCTTTCTTT	TRBV9	TRBJ1-1	-	14	-
CAAKSRDRGFYEQYF	TGTGCCGCCAAGTCCCGGGACAGGGGCTTCTACGAGCAGTACTTC	TRBV6-1	TRBJ2-7	-	15	TRBD1
CASSEDSSGSTNEQFF	TGTGCCAGCAGTGAAGATTCTAGCGGGAGCACCAATGAGCAGTTCTTC	TRBV6-1	TRBJ2-1	-	16	TRBD2
CASSLQANEQFF	TGTGCCAGCAGCTTACAGGCGAATGAGCAGTTCTTC	TRBV11-2	TRBJ2-1	few	12	-
CAISESAGELFF	TGTGCCATCAGTGAGTCGGCCGGGGAGCTGTTTTTT	TRBV10-3	TRBJ2-2	few	12	-
CASSAAGERFF	TGTGCCAGCAGCGCAGCGGGAGAGAGGTTCTTC	TRBV7-2	TRBJ2-1	-	11	TRBD2